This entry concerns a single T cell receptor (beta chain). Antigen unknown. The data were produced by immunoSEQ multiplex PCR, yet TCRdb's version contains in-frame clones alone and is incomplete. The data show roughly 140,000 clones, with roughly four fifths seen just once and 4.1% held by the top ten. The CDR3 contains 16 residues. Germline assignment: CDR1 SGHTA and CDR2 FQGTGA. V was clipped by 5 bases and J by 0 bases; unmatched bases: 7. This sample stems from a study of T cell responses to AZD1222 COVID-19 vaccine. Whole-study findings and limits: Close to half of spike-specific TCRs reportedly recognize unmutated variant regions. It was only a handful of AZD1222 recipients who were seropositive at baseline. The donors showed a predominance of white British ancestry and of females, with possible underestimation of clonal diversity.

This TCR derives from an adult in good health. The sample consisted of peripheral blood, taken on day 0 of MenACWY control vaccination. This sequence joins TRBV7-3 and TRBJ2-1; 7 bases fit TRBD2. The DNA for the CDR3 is TGTGCCAGCAGCCCGGTGGGGGGGAACTCCTACAATGAGCAGTTCTTC. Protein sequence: CASSPVGGNSYNEQFF.